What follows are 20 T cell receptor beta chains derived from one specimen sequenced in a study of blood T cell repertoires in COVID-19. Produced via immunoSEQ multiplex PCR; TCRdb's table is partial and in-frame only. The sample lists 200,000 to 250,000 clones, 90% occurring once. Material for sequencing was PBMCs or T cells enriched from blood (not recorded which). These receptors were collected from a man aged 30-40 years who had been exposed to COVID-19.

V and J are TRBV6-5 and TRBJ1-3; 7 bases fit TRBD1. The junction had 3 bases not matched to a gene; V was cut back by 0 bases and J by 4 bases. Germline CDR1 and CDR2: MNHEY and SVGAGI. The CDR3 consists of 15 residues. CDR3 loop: CASSYSRGRGNTIYF. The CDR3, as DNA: TGTGCCAGCAGTTACTCGAGGGGGCGCGGAAACACCATATATTTT.

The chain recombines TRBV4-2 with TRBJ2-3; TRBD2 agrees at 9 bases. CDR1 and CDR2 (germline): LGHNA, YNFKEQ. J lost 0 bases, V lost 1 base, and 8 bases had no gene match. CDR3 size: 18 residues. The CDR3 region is CASSQGLAGGPSTDTQYF. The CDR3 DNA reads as TGTGCCAGCAGCCAAGGTTTGGCGGGGGGGCCCAGCACAGATACGCAGTATTTT.

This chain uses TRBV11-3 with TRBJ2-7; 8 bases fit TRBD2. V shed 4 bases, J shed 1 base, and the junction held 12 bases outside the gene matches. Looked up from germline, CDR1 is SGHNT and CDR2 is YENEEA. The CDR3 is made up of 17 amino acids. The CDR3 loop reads CASSSGGGAGGSYEQYF. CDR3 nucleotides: TGTGCCAGCAGCTCCGGCGGAGGGGCGGGGGGATCCTACGAGCAGTACTTC.

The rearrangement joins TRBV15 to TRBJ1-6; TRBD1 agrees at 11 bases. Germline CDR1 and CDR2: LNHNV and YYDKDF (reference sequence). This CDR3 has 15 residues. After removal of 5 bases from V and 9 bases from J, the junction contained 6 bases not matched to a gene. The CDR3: CATSFRDRGSSPLHF. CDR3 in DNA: TGTGCCACCAGCTTCCGGGACAGGGGGTCTTCACCCCTCCACTTT.

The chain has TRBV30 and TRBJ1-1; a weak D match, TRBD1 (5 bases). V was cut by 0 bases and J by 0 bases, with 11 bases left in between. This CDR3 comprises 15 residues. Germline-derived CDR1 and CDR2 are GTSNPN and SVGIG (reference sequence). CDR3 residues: CAWSVGGTMNTEAFF. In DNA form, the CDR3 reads TGTGCCTGGAGTGTGGGGGGAACGATGAACACTGAAGCTTTCTTT.

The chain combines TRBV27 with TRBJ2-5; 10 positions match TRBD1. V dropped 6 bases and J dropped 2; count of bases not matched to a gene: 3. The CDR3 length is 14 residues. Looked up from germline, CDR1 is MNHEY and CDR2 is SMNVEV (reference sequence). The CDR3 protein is CASSMDRGQETQYF. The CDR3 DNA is TGTGCCAGCAGCATGGACAGGGGGCAAGAGACCCAGTACTTC.

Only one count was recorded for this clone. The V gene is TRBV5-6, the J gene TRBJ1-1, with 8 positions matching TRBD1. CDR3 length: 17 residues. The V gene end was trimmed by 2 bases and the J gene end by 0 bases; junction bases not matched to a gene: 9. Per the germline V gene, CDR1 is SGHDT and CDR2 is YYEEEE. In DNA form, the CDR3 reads TGTGCCAGCAGCTTCTGGACAGGGATCAACATGAACACTGAAGCTTTCTTT. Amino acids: CASSFWTGINMNTEAFF.

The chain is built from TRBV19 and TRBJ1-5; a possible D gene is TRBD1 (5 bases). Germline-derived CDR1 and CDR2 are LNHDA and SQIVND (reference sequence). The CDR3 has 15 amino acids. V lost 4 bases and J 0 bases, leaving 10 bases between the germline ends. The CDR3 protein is CASSRTPYSNQPQHF. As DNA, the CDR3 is TGTGCCAGTAGTAGGACACCTTATAGCAATCAGCCCCAGCATTTT.

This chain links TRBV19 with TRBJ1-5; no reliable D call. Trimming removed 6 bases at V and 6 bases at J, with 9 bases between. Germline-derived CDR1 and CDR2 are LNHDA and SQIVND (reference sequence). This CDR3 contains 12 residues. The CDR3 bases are TGTGCCAGTAGCCTGATCGGTCAGCCCCAGCATTTT. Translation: CASSLIGQPQHF.

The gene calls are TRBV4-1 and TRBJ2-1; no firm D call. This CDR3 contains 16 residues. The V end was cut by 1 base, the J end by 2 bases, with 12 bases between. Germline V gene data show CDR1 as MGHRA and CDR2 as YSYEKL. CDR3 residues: CASSQVDLVTYNEQFF. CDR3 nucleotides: TGCGCCAGCAGCCAAGTCGACCTAGTTACCTACAATGAGCAGTTCTTC.

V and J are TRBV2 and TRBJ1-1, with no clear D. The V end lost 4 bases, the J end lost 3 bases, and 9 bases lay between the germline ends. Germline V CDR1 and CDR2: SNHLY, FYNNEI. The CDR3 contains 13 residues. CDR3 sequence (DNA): TGTGCCAGCAGTGGGATGGAGGACACTGAAGCTTTCTTT. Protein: CASSGMEDTEAFF.

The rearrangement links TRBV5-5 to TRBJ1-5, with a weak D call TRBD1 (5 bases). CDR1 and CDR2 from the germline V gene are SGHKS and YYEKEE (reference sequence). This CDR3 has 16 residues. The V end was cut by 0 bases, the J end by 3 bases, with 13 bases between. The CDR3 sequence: CASSLGGRVDNQPQHF. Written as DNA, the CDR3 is TGTGCCAGCAGCTTGGGCGGCAGGGTGGACAATCAGCCCCAGCATTTT.

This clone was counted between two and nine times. This CDR3 reads CASSIPGGISEAFF. CDR3 DNA: TGTGCCAGCAGCATCCCGGGCGGGATCTCTGAAGCTTTCTTT. The chain uses TRBV7-8 and TRBJ1-1; D gene uncertain. This CDR3 spans 14 amino acids. V lost 5 bases and J lost 6, with 16 bases in between. Germline lookup yields CDR1 SGHVS and CDR2 FQNEAQ.

The chain's CDR3 is CASSHNRRRNTEAFF. The CDR3 bases are TGCGCCAGCAGCCACAACAGGCGACGGAACACTGAAGCTTTCTTT. The chain employs TRBV4-1 and TRBJ1-1; maybe TRBD1 (5 bases). With 3 bases removed from V and 1 base from J, the gap between germline ends came to 12 bases. The length of the CDR3 is 15 residues. CDR1 is MGHRA and CDR2 is YSYEKL in the germline V gene.

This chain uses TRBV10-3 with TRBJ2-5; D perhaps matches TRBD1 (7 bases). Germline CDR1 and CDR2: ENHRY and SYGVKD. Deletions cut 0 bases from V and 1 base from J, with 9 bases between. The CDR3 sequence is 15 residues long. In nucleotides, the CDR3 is TGTGCCATCAGTGAGTCCCAGGGGGGCCAAGAGACCCAGTACTTC. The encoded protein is CAISESQGGQETQYF.

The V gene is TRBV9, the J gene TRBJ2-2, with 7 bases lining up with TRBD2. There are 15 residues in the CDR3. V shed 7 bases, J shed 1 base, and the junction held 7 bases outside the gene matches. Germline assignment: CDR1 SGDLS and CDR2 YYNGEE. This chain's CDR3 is CASAPGGGNTGELFF. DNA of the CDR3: TGTGCCAGCGCCCCGGGCGGGGGGAACACCGGGGAGCTGTTTTTT.

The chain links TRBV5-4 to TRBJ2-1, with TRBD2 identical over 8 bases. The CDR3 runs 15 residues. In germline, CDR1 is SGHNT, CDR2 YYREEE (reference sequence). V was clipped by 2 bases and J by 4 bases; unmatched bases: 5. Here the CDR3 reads CASSLWSGRYNEQFF. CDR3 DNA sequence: TGTGCCAGCAGCTTATGGAGCGGGAGATACAATGAGCAGTTCTTC. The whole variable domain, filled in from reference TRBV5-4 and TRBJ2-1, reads ETGVTQSPTHLIKTRGQQVTLRCSSQSGHNTVSWYQQALGQGPQFIFQYYREEENGRGNFPPRFSGLQFPNYSSELNVNALELDDSALYLCASSLWSGRYNEQFFGPGTRLTVL.

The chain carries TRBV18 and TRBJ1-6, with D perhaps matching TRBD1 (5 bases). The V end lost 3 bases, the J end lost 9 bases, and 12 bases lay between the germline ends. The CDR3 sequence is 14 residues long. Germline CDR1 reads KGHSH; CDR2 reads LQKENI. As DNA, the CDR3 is TGTGCCAGCTCACCCGGGGGGATGGGTTCACCCCTCCACTTT. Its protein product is CASSPGGMGSPLHF. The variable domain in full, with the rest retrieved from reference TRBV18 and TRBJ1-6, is NAGVMQNPRHLVRRRGQEARLRCSPMKGHSHVYWYRQLPEEGLKFMVYLQKENIIDESGMPKERFSAEFPKEGPSILRIQQVVRGDSAAYFCASSPGGMGSPLHFGNGTRLTVT.

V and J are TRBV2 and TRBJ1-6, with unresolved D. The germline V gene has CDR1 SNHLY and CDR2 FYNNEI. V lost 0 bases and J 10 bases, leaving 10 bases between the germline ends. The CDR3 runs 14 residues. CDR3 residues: CASSEARVVSPLHF. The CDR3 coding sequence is TGTGCCAGCAGTGAAGCGCGGGTAGTGTCACCCCTCCACTTT. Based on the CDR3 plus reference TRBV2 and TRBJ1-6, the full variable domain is EPEVTQTPSHQVTQMGQEVILRCVPISNHLYFYWYRQILGQKVEFLVSFYNNEISEKSEIFDDQFSVERPDGSNFTLKIRSTKLEDSAMYFCASSEARVVSPLHFGNGTRLTVT.

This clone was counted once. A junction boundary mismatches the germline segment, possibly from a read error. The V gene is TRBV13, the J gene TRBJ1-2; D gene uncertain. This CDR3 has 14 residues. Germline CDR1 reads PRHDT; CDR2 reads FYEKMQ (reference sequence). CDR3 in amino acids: CASSFLAGLYDYTF. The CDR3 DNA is TGTGCCAGCAGTTTCCTCGCGGGCTTATATGACTACACCTTC.